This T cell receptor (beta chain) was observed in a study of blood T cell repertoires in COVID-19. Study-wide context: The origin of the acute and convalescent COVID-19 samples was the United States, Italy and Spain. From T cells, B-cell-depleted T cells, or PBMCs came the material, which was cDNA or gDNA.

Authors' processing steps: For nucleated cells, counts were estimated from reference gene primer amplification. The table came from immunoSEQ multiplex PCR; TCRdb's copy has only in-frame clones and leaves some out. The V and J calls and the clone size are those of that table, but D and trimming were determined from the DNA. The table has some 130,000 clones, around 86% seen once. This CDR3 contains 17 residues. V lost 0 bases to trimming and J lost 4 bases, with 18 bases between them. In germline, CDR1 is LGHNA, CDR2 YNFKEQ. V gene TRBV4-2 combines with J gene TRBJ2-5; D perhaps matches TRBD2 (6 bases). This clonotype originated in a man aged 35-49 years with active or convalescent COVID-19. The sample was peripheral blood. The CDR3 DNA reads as TGTGCCAGCAGCCAAGATGAATGGGGAGGAGGAGCAGAGACCCAGTACTTC. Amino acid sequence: CASSQDEWGGGAETQYF.